This passage covers 23 T cell receptor beta chains from one sample sequenced in a study of T cell responses to AZD1222 COVID-19 vaccine. Measured with immunoSEQ multiplex PCR; TCRdb has only the in-frame clones, and not every one. In the table there are 150,000 to 200,000 clones, 80% to 95% of which are singletons. The sequences come from peripheral blood, collected on day 0 of AZD1222 vaccination. The receptors shown here come from an adult in good health.

This clone was seen once. This chain links TRBV10-3 with TRBJ1-1; the D is unclear. The germline CDR1 and CDR2 sequences are ENHRY and SYGVKD. V lost 11 bases, J lost 1 base, and 11 bases lay in between. The CDR3 length is 12 residues. CDR3 residues: CAVQRGNTEAFF. The DNA for the CDR3 is TGTGCCGTCCAACGCGGGAACACTGAAGCTTTCTTT.

CDR3 sequence: CAWSAITGLAASTDTQYF. The CDR3 DNA follows: TGTGCCTGGAGCGCCATTACGGGACTAGCAGCTAGCACAGATACGCAGTATTTT. The rearrangement links TRBV30 to TRBJ2-3; 9 bases are shared with TRBD2. This CDR3 is built from 18 residues. The junction had 13 bases not matched to a gene; V was cut back by 3 bases and J by 0 bases. Germline V gene lookup returns CDR1 GTSNPN and CDR2 SVGIG (reference sequence).

V and J are TRBV10-1 and TRBJ2-3, with D possibly TRBD2 on 6 matching bases. The germline gives CDR1 WNHNN, CDR2 SYGVQD (reference sequence). The CDR3 is 20 residues long. V lost 2 bases and J 6 bases, leaving 30 bases between the germline ends. The CDR3 sequence is CASSEGSGAGWLGRKDTQYF. The CDR3 region has the DNA TGCGCCAGCAGTGAGGGTAGTGGCGCGGGATGGTTAGGTCGTAAGGATACGCAGTATTTT.

The V gene is TRBV2, the J gene TRBJ1-4; weak D call: TRBD1 (5 bases). V lost 4 bases and J lost 8, with 14 bases in between. The CDR3 has 14 amino acids. Per germline, CDR1 SNHLY and CDR2 FYNNEI. The CDR3 here is CASSGSGVREKLFF. The CDR3 nucleotides read TGTGCCAGCAGTGGTTCGGGGGTACGGGAAAAACTGTTTTTT.

The V call is TRBV7-2, the J call TRBJ2-7; 8 nucleotides line up with TRBD2. The trim removed 5 bases at V and 2 bases at J, leaving 11 bases unmatched. The CDR3 totals 16 residues. Germline CDR1 and CDR2: SGHTA and FQGNSA. This chain's CDR3 is CASSREAGGLPYEQYF. The CDR3 region has the DNA TGTGCCAGCAGCCGCGAGGCGGGGGGTCTCCCCTACGAGCAGTACTTC.

The chain employs TRBV7-2 and TRBJ1-2, with unresolved D. CDR1 and CDR2 (germline): SGHTA, FQGNSA. CDR3 length: 14 amino acids. Trimming removed 1 base from V and 6 bases from J, with 12 bases in between. CDR3 bases: TGTGCCAGCAGCTTAGGAATAGAAGGGAATGGCTACACCTTC. Translation gives CASSLGIEGNGYTF.

A single count supports this clone. This chain uses TRBV5-4 with TRBJ2-3, with D maybe TRBD2 (6 bases). Germline V gives CDR1 SGHNT, CDR2 YYREEE (reference sequence). Trimming left V 4 bases short and J 2 bases short, with 14 bases between. CDR3 size: 15 residues. In nucleotides, the CDR3 is TGTGCCAGCAGCGGCACTAGCAGAAACACAGATACGCAGTATTTT. This translates into CASSGTSRNTDTQYF.

The J gene is TRBJ2-1, the V gene TRBV29-1; tentatively, D is TRBD1 (6 bases). The V gene's germline CDR1 is SQVTM and CDR2 ANQGSEA. This CDR3 has 11 amino acids. The ends were cut back, 4 bases at V and 6 bases at J, with 7 bases in the middle. Here the CDR3 reads CSVAQGNEQFF. As DNA, the CDR3 is TGCAGCGTTGCACAGGGCAATGAGCAGTTCTTC.

The genes are TRBV7-9 and TRBJ2-5; 8 nucleotides agree with TRBD2. V trimming: 4 bases; J trimming: 2 bases; junction bases outside the gene matches: 6. This CDR3 has 15 amino acids. Germline assignment: CDR1 SEHNR and CDR2 FQNEAQ (reference sequence). The CDR3 sequence is CASSSSGGRQETQYF. For the CDR3, the DNA is TGTGCCAGCAGCTCCTCGGGGGGGAGGCAAGAGACCCAGTACTTC.

This clone was found a few times. The rearrangement links TRBV3-1 (or the pseudogene TRBV3-2) to TRBJ1-2, with 9 bases lining up with TRBD1. Losses at the gene ends were 3 bases for V and 4 bases for J; bases not matched to a gene: 12. The CDR3 loop spans 17 amino acids. CDR1 and CDR2 (germline): LGHDT, YNNKEL (reference sequence). CDR3 in DNA: TGTGCCAGCAGCCACCTCGGAGGGACAGGGTCTGGCTATGGCTACACCTTC. Amino acid sequence: CASSHLGGTGSGYGYTF.

The rearrangement links TRBV10-3 to TRBJ2-2, with D tentatively TRBD2 (5 bases). This CDR3 comprises 16 residues. V gave up 7 bases and J gave up 5 bases, with 20 bases separating them. Germline CDR1 and CDR2: ENHRY and SYGVKD. CDR3 sequence reads: CAINLHSGSGTGELFF. CDR3 DNA: TGTGCCATCAATCTCCACTCGGGGAGTGGAACCGGGGAGCTGTTTTTT.

The chain uses TRBV5-1 and TRBJ2-7; D unclear. CDR3 size: 14 residues. Germline loops: CDR1 SGHRS, CDR2 YFSETQ. Trimming pared 0 bases from V and 6 bases from J, leaving 13 bases between. The CDR3 here is CASSLASLSLEQYF. DNA of the CDR3: TGCGCCAGCAGCTTGGCCTCACTGTCCCTCGAGCAGTACTTC.

The chain is built from TRBV7-2 and TRBJ1-3; D uncertain. This CDR3 spans 14 amino acids. Germline CDR1 reads SGHTA; CDR2 reads FQGNSA. V dropped 3 bases and J dropped 4 bases, with 10 bases sitting between them. DNA of the CDR3: TGTGCCAGCAGCTTCGGCCGAAGAGGAAACACCATATATTTT. This encodes CASSFGRRGNTIYF. Looking up the rest from reference TRBV7-2 and TRBJ1-3 gives the full variable domain: GAGVSQSPSNKVTEKGKDVELRCDPISGHTALYWYRQSLGQGLEFLIYFQGNSAPDKSGLPSDRFSAERTGGSVSTLTIQRTQQEDSAVYLCASSFGRRGNTIYFGEGSWLTVV.

The chain recombines TRBV5-5 with TRBJ1-2; 7 bases are shared with TRBD1. CDR1 is SGHKS, CDR2 YYEKEE, per germline (reference sequence). Germline trimming cut 4 bases from V and 4 bases from J; bases unmatched to any gene: 7. CDR3 size: 14 residues. In nucleotides, the CDR3 is TGTGCCAGCAGCCACCCGACAGGGATCTATGGCTACACCTTC. The encoded protein is CASSHPTGIYGYTF.

J is TRBJ2-1 and V is TRBV19, with a possible D match to TRBD2 (6 bases). The ends were cut back, 3 bases at V and 2 bases at J, with 14 bases in the middle. Germline V gene sequence: CDR1 LNHDA, CDR2 SQIVND (reference sequence). CDR3 size: 16 residues. CDR3 DNA sequence: TGTGCCAGTAGTATGACATTGGGAGGAGCCTACAATGAGCAGTTCTTC. Translating gives CASSMTLGGAYNEQFF.

The chain couples TRBV6-5 to TRBJ2-3, with D tentatively TRBD1 (6 bases). V was trimmed by 2 bases and J by 4 bases, leaving 10 bases between them. Per the germline V gene, CDR1 is MNHEY and CDR2 is SVGAGI. The CDR3 is made up of 14 amino acids. CDR3 in amino acids: CASSYGRGADTQYF. In DNA form, the CDR3 reads TGTGCCAGCAGTTACGGCAGGGGCGCAGATACGCAGTATTTT.

The chain employs TRBV11-2 and TRBJ2-1; D ambiguous. The CDR3 totals 15 residues. The germline CDR1 and CDR2 sequences are SGHAT and FQNNGV. The V end lost 2 bases, the J end lost 1 base, and 9 bases lay between the germline ends. Here the CDR3 DNA reads TGTGCCAGCAGCTTAAAAGGCCCTTCCTACAATGAGCAGTTCTTC. This translates into CASSLKGPSYNEQFF.

The chain carries TRBV12-5 and TRBJ2-3; weak D call: TRBD1 (6 bases). The CDR3 extends over 15 amino acids. CDR1 is LGHNT, CDR2 FRNRAP, per germline. V was pared by 5 bases and J by 0 bases, with 12 bases between. The CDR3 DNA follows: TGTGCTAGTGGTAGGACAGAGAGTAGCACAGATACGCAGTATTTT. Translating it yields CASGRTESSTDTQYF.

The CDR3, as DNA: TGTGCCAGCAGTGCAGAGAGCAATCAGCCCCAGCATTTT. Its translation is CASSAESNQPQHF. The chain employs TRBV2 and TRBJ1-5; D gene unclear. The CDR3 covers 13 residues. Trimming cost V 4 bases and J 1 base, with 5 bases left between them. Looked up from germline, CDR1 is SNHLY and CDR2 is FYNNEI.

The chain couples TRBV12-3 or TRBV12-4 to TRBJ1-3; a possible D gene is TRBD1 (6 bases). The CDR3 contains 12 residues. Trimming stripped 6 bases from V and 7 bases from J, with 10 bases between. This CDR3 is CASSLDRNTIYF. CDR3 nucleotides: TGTGCCAGCAGCCTAGACAGGAACACCATATATTTT.

The chain uses TRBV3-1 (or the pseudogene TRBV3-2) and TRBJ2-3, with 8 nucleotides matching TRBD2. Germline V CDR1 and CDR2: LGHDT, YNNKEL (reference sequence). The CDR3 is 15 residues long. V lost 2 bases to trimming and J lost 3 bases; unmatched junction nucleotides: 4. CDR3 protein: CASSQTSGATDTQYF. CDR3 in DNA: TGTGCCAGCAGCCAAACTAGCGGAGCTACAGATACGCAGTATTTT.

The chain has TRBV5-1 and TRBJ2-2, with TRBD1 identical over 8 bases. The CDR3 consists of 16 residues. Trimming at V came to 0 bases and at J to 5 bases, leaving 6 bases not matched to a gene. Germline V gene sequence: CDR1 SGHRS, CDR2 YFSETQ. CDR3 sequence (DNA): TGCGCCAGCAGCTTGGGGACAGGGTGGTGGACCGGGGAGCTGTTTTTT. This encodes CASSLGTGWWTGELFF. Combining the CDR3 with reference TRBV5-1 and TRBJ2-2 gives the whole variable domain KAGVTQTPRYLIKTRGQQVTLSCSPISGHRSVSWYQQTPGQGLQFLFEYFSETQRNKGNFPGRFSGRQFSNSRSEMNVSTLELGDSALYLCASSLGTGWWTGELFFGEGSRLTVL.

This chain links TRBV7-6 with TRBJ2-5; TRBD1 aligns across 8 bases. V was clipped by 5 bases and J by 4 bases; unmatched bases: 12. The CDR3 runs 16 residues. CDR1 SGHVS and CDR2 FNYEAQ come from the germline V gene. CDR3: CASSPYSGQGPETQYF. The CDR3 DNA is TGTGCCAGCAGCCCCTACTCCGGACAGGGCCCAGAGACCCAGTACTTC. Drawing the rest from reference TRBV7-6 and TRBJ2-5, the complete variable domain is GAGVSQSPRYKVTKRGQDVALRCDPISGHVSLYWYRQALGQGPEFLTYFNYEAQQDKSGLPNDRFSAERPEGSISTLTIQRTEQRDSAMYRCASSPYSGQGPETQYFGPGTRLLVL.